Listed below are T cell receptor beta chains from one sample, sequenced in a study of early T cells in non-severe SARS-CoV-2 infection. TCRdb passed the 5' RACE reads through MiXCR, listing each CDR3 protein once. The sample yields around 50,000 distinct CDR3 sequences, around an eighth seen once. What was sequenced was whole blood. The receptor set was obtained from an adult who was a healthcare worker with PCR-confirmed SARS-CoV-2 infection or an uninfected control (not recorded which). Both conserved end residues are part of each CDR3. A D gene is named only where the DNA matches it firmly. Clone size is not always given. Where it is, it says once, few, many or a class for expanded clones.

d_call	v_call	clone_size	j_call	cdr3_nt	cdr3_aa
NA	TRBV6-6	NA	TRBJ2-7	TGTGCCAGCAGACCACGGCGGCAGGGGAGCGACGAGCAGTACTTC	CASRPRRQGSDEQYF
TRBD2	TRBV27	once	TRBJ2-1	TGTGCCAGCAGCCTCCGGCGGGAGGGCCTTCACAATGAGCAGTTCTTC	CASSLRREGLHNEQFF
NA	TRBV6-6	many	TRBJ2-2	TGTGCCAGCAGTTACGGGGGGGCTCTGGCCGGGGAGCTGTTTTTT	CASSYGGALAGELFF
NA	TRBV12-3/TRBV12-4	many	TRBJ1-5	TGTGCCAGCTCTTTAAAGCACGGCAATCAGCCCCAGCATTTT	CASSLKHGNQPQHF
TRBD1	TRBV18	many	TRBJ1-5	TGTGCCAGCTCACCCGGGACAGGGAATCATCAGCCCCAGCATTTT	CASSPGTGNHQPQHF
NA	TRBV12-3/TRBV12-4	many	TRBJ1-5	TGTGCCAGCAGTTTAAGTGACAGTAGCAATCAGCCCCAGCATTTT	CASSLSDSSNQPQHF
TRBD1	TRBV30	many	TRBJ2-3	TGTGCCTGGAACAGACAGGGGACCGATACGCAGTATTTT	CAWNRQGTDTQYF
NA	TRBV12-3/TRBV12-4	NA	TRBJ2-7	TGTGCCAGCAGTTTTAGGTCTGCCGAATACGAGCAGTACTTC	CASSFRSAEYEQYF
NA	TRBV5-1	few	TRBJ2-7	TGCGCCAGCAGCTTGGGGTCCGCCTACGAGCAGTACTTC	CASSLGSAYEQYF
TRBD2	TRBV28	many	TRBJ2-3	TGTGCCAGCAGTTTCACCGGGACTAGCGGGGACGACACAGATACGCAGTATTTT	CASSFTGTSGDDTDTQYF
TRBD1	TRBV29-1	NA	TRBJ2-1	TGCAGCGCCGAGGGGACAGGGCAATACAATGAGCAGTTCTTC	CSAEGTGQYNEQFF
NA	TRBV6-5	many	TRBJ1-1	TGTGCCAGCAGGCCCCCGGGACAATATCCTGAAGCTTTCTTT	CASRPPGQYPEAFF
NA	TRBV7-3	many	TRBJ2-1	TGTGCCAGCAGCTTAGGTGAAAGGAGCTCCTACAATGAGCAGTTCTTC	CASSLGERSSYNEQFF
TRBD1	TRBV15	NA	TRBJ2-7	TGTGCCACCAGCAGAGATCCGGGACAGGGGTCCTACGAGCAGTACTTC	CATSRDPGQGSYEQYF
NA	TRBV24-1	NA	TRBJ2-7	TGTGCCACCAGCGATACGGGGTCCACCTACGAGCAGTACTTC	CATSDTGSTYEQYF
NA	TRBV5-1	many	TRBJ2-1	TGCGCCAGCAGCTCCACAGGGGAGGGATTCAATGAGCAGTTCTTC	CASSSTGEGFNEQFF
NA	TRBV29-1	NA	TRBJ2-1	TGCAGCGTTGAAACAGGGACCAATGAGCAGTTCTTC	CSVETGTNEQFF
TRBD1	TRBV11-3	many	TRBJ2-5	TGTGCCAGCAGGTCACAGGGGACGGAGACCCAGTACTTC	CASRSQGTETQYF
TRBD2	TRBV5-8	NA	TRBJ2-7	TGTGCCAGCAGCTTGGCCGGGACTAGCTCCTACGAGCAGTACTTC	CASSLAGTSSYEQYF
TRBD1	TRBV18	many	TRBJ1-1	TGTGCCAGCTCACCGACTCGTGGACAGGGGATAGAAGCTTTCTTT	CASSPTRGQGIEAFF
NA	TRBV11-3	many	TRBJ2-3	TGTGCCAGCGCCACCACAGATACGCAGTATTTT	CASATTDTQYF
NA	TRBV7-9	NA	TRBJ1-1	TGTGCCTCTTACTACACCCGATGGGGGCTGGGAACTGAAGCTTTCTTT	CASYYTRWGLGTEAFF
NA	TRBV13	NA	TRBJ2-7	TGTGCCAGCAGCGTAGGGGGCTCCTACGAGCAGTACTTC	CASSVGGSYEQYF
NA	TRBV29-1	few	TRBJ1-2	TGCAGCGTTGAAGCCGGGGACGGCTACACCTTC	CSVEAGDGYTF
NA	TRBV6-5	few	TRBJ2-1	TGTGCCAGCAGTCCCCTCGGGGGTACGTTGGGCCATGAGCAGTTCTTC	CASSPLGGTLGHEQFF
TRBD1	TRBV20-1	NA	TRBJ1-4	TGCAGTGCGCCGAAAGACAGGGCAGGGGAAAAACTGTTTTTT	CSAPKDRAGEKLFF
NA	TRBV5-1	few	TRBJ1-4	TGCGCCAGCAGCTTTGGCGGTACTAATGAAAAACTGTTTTTT	CASSFGGTNEKLFF
TRBD1	TRBV12-3/TRBV12-4	NA	TRBJ1-1	TGTGCCAGCAGTTTGCGGACAGGGATGAACACTGAAGCTTTCTTT	CASSLRTGMNTEAFF
NA	TRBV5-6	few	TRBJ1-1	TGTGCCAGCAGCCCGCTGACAGCCCTTGACACTGAAGCTTTCTTT	CASSPLTALDTEAFF
NA	TRBV6-6	many	TRBJ1-5	TGTGCCAGCGGCACAGTAGGCCCGAGGCATCAGCCCCAGCATTTT	CASGTVGPRHQPQHF
NA	TRBV11-2	few	TRBJ2-3	TGTGCCAGCAGCTTAGGCGGTCCCACAGATACGCAGTATTTT	CASSLGGPTDTQYF